The entry below describes one T cell receptor (beta chain). V gave up 9 bases and J gave up 2 bases; unmatched junction bases: 1. This CDR3 has 12 residues. Germline CDR1 is ENHRY and CDR2 is SYGVKD. This sample stems from a study of blood T cell repertoires in COVID-19. The wider study: Some COVID-19 samples were acute and others convalescent; all came from the United States, Italy and Spain.

Profiled with immunoSEQ multiplex PCR; TCRdb holds only in-frame clones, not every one. Of 210,000 or so clones in the sample, 80% are singletons; the top ten hold 4.3%. The source material was PBMCs or T cells enriched from blood (not recorded which). The chain employs TRBV10-3 and TRBJ1-3; 7 bases agree with TRBD1. This TCR derives from a man aged 30 to 45 with acute COVID-19. The CDR3 nucleotides read TGTGCCATGCAGGGGGCTGGAAACACCATATATTTT. It translates to CAMQGAGNTIYF.